This is a list of T cell receptor beta chains from one sample in a study of tumor-infiltrating lymphocytes in primary liver carcinoma. MiXCR, run by TCRdb on the multiplex PCR reads, gives a single entry per CDR3 protein. The top ten hold approximately 26% of the sample, which has around 80,000 distinct CDR3 sequences, about three quarters seen once. Specimen: tumor-adjacent normal liver tissue. The receptors come from a man aged 35-49 years with primary liver carcinoma and hepatitis B virus infection. Both conserved end residues are part of each CDR3. Fields, in order: V gene, D gene, clone size, J gene, CDR3 DNA, CDR3 protein. D genes are given only for firm matches. Clone size is stated in some rows and not others, as once, few, many or a class when expanded.

v_call: TRBV6-5; d_call: TRBD1; clone_size: many; j_call: TRBJ1-1; cdr3_nt: TGTGCCAGCAGTTACCTTCCCTTACAGGGGGCAGCTTTCTTT; cdr3_aa: CASSYLPLQGAAFF
v_call: TRBV12-3/TRBV12-4; d_call: -; clone_size: -; j_call: TRBJ2-1; cdr3_nt: TGTGCCAGCAGTTCGTCGATCTCCTACAATGAGCTGTTCTTC; cdr3_aa: CASSSSISYNELFF
v_call: TRBV6-2/TRBV6-3; d_call: -; clone_size: few; j_call: TRBJ2-1; cdr3_nt: TGTGCCAGCCGAATATTCCTAGGGGGAGGACGAGAGCAGTTCTTC; cdr3_aa: CASRIFLGGGREQFF
v_call: TRBV10-3; d_call: -; clone_size: -; j_call: TRBJ2-3; cdr3_nt: TGTGCCATCGGTGGGGGTAGCCCCAGCACAGATACGCAGTATTTT; cdr3_aa: CAIGGGSPSTDTQYF
v_call: TRBV10-3; d_call: -; clone_size: -; j_call: TRBJ2-2; cdr3_nt: TGTGCCATCATGGGTGCAGAAGGTGGGAACACAGGGGAGCTGTTTTTT; cdr3_aa: CAIMGAEGGNTGELFF
v_call: TRBV5-1; d_call: -; clone_size: few; j_call: TRBJ1-2; cdr3_nt: TGCGCCAGCAGCGTGCTGGCGGCGCCCTATGGCTACACCTTC; cdr3_aa: CASSVLAAPYGYTF
v_call: TRBV11-2; d_call: -; clone_size: -; j_call: TRBJ2-4; cdr3_nt: TGTGCCGGCAGCCCAACTGGGGCTTCCACGATGGCCAAAGACATTCAGTACTTC; cdr3_aa: CAGSPTGASTMAKDIQYF
v_call: TRBV11-2; d_call: -; clone_size: -; j_call: TRBJ2-7; cdr3_nt: TGTGCCAGAAGCTTCGACAGCACGTACGAACAGTACTTC; cdr3_aa: CARSFDSTYEQYF
v_call: TRBV5-6; d_call: -; clone_size: -; j_call: TRBJ2-3; cdr3_nt: TGTGCCAGCAGCCCCCGGAGGAACTCAGATACGCAGTATTTT; cdr3_aa: CASSPRRNSDTQYF
v_call: TRBV28; d_call: -; clone_size: -; j_call: TRBJ2-7; cdr3_nt: TGTGCCAACAGTCCGCTCGGATATCCTGGCAGCGAGCAGTACTTC; cdr3_aa: CANSPLGYPGSEQYF
v_call: TRBV12-3/TRBV12-4; d_call: TRBD2; clone_size: once; j_call: TRBJ2-3; cdr3_nt: TGTACCAGCAGTCTACAAGGGACTAGCGGGAGCATCGGGCAGTATTTT; cdr3_aa: CTSSLQGTSGSIGQYF
v_call: TRBV29-1; d_call: -; clone_size: -; j_call: TRBJ2-1; cdr3_nt: TGCAGCGCCCGCGCGGGTGGAAATGAGCACTTCTTC; cdr3_aa: CSARAGGNEHFF
v_call: TRBV12-3/TRBV12-4; d_call: -; clone_size: -; j_call: TRBJ1-1; cdr3_nt: TGTGCCAACAGTTCGGCAGACAGGAACACTGAAGCTTTCTTT; cdr3_aa: CANSSADRNTEAFF
v_call: TRBV4-2; d_call: -; clone_size: -; j_call: TRBJ2-7; cdr3_nt: TGTGCCAGCAGCCAAGAGGCTAGCGACCCCTCCTACGAGCAGTACTTC; cdr3_aa: CASSQEASDPSYEQYF
v_call: TRBV28; d_call: -; clone_size: -; j_call: TRBJ1-2; cdr3_nt: TGTGCCAGCAGCCCGCCGGAAGGCTATGGCTACACCTTC; cdr3_aa: CASSPPEGYGYTF
v_call: TRBV29-1; d_call: TRBD2; clone_size: once; j_call: TRBJ2-1; cdr3_nt: TGCAGCATTGAAGGCGCAGGGCTAGGGCTAGCGGGAGTATCCTACAATGAGCAGTTCTTC; cdr3_aa: CSIEGAGLGLAGVSYNEQFF
v_call: TRBV19; d_call: -; clone_size: -; j_call: TRBJ1-5; cdr3_nt: TGTGCCAGTAACCCCCCGGGGGGCTCATCCCAGCCCCAGCATTTT; cdr3_aa: CASNPPGGSSQPQHF
v_call: TRBV14; d_call: TRBD2; clone_size: -; j_call: TRBJ2-2; cdr3_nt: TGTGTCAACAGCCAGACTAGCGGGATAAACACCGGGGAGCTGTTTTTT; cdr3_aa: CVNSQTSGINTGELFF
v_call: TRBV11-3; d_call: TRBD2; clone_size: -; j_call: TRBJ2-1; cdr3_nt: TGTGCCAGTAGCACCGGGACTAGAGAGATTAATGAGCAGCTCTTC; cdr3_aa: CASSTGTREINEQLF
v_call: TRBV11-3; d_call: -; clone_size: -; j_call: TRBJ2-1; cdr3_nt: TGTGCCAACAGCATAGGATGGGAGAAAAATGAGCAGTTCTTC; cdr3_aa: CANSIGWEKNEQFF
v_call: TRBV5-4; d_call: -; clone_size: many; j_call: TRBJ2-1; cdr3_nt: TGTGCCAGCAGCTCCTACAATGAGCAGTTCTTC; cdr3_aa: CASSSYNEQFF
v_call: TRBV30; d_call: -; clone_size: -; j_call: TRBJ2-5; cdr3_nt: TGTGTCTTAAACATAGGGGGGGCAGAGATCCAGTACTTC; cdr3_aa: CVLNIGGAEIQYF
v_call: TRBV6-1; d_call: TRBD1; clone_size: -; j_call: TRBJ2-7; cdr3_nt: TGTGCCAGCAAAGTGCCGGGACAGCGAGGTAGGAGAGGCCACGAGCAGTACTTC; cdr3_aa: CASKVPGQRGRRGHEQYF
v_call: TRBV24-1; d_call: TRBD2; clone_size: -; j_call: TRBJ2-3; cdr3_nt: TGTGCCAGCAATGGGAGGGGAACGACTAGCATAGATACGCAGTATTTT; cdr3_aa: CASNGRGTTSIDTQYF
v_call: TRBV11-1; d_call: -; clone_size: -; j_call: TRBJ2-1; cdr3_nt: TGTGCCAGCAGTGAGGGGACAATCCTTTCCAATGAGCAGCTCTTC; cdr3_aa: CASSEGTILSNEQLF
v_call: TRBV29-1; d_call: TRBD2; clone_size: -; j_call: TRBJ2-1; cdr3_nt: TGCAGCATTGGACTAGCGGGAGGGTTTTACAATGAGCAGTTCTTC; cdr3_aa: CSIGLAGGFYNEQFF
v_call: TRBV6-1; d_call: -; clone_size: -; j_call: TRBJ2-6; cdr3_nt: TGCACCAGCAGTGGGACGGCCGATGGGGCCAACGTCCTGATTTTC; cdr3_aa: CTSSGTADGANVLIF
v_call: TRBV14; d_call: TRBD2; clone_size: -; j_call: TRBJ2-5; cdr3_nt: TGTGGCAGCAGTTCTACGCCCGGGGGGACCCGGTACTTC; cdr3_aa: CGSSSTPGGTRYF
v_call: TRBV6-5; d_call: TRBD2; clone_size: -; j_call: TRBJ2-1; cdr3_nt: TGTGCCAGTACTCTCATCGGGAGGCACTACAATGAGCAGTTCTTC; cdr3_aa: CASTLIGRHYNEQFF
v_call: TRBV4-1; d_call: -; clone_size: -; j_call: TRBJ1-4; cdr3_nt: TGTACCAGCAGCCATCACAGGGCGATTAATGAAAAACTGTTTTTT; cdr3_aa: CTSSHHRAINEKLFF